The table lists the clone carrying this TCR beta chain with many counts. Library preparation (for TCRbeta) was performed with unique molecular identifiers. TCRdb analysed the PCR reads with MiXCR anew, one entry per CDR3 protein. The sample yields about 610,000 distinct CDR3 sequences, under 12% seen once. This entry comes from a study of T-cell reconstitution after alpha-beta-depleted transplantation in children. Trimming took off 0 bases at V and 5 bases at J, with 15 bases between the two ends. Per germline, CDR1 MRHNA and CDR2 SNTAGT. The CDR3 sequence is 16 residues long. Here the sequenced sample was PBMCs from the stem cell graft donor, taken from the stem cell graft. The sequence derives from a human donor who donated a stem cell graft to a child with acute myeloid leukemia. V usage is TRBV6-4 and J usage is TRBJ2-3, with D possibly being TRBD2 (6 bases). In nucleotides, the CDR3 is TGTGCCAGCAGTGACTCGATGCTAGGGACTGTAGATACGCAGTATTTT. It specifies CASSDSMLGTVDTQYF.